A selection of T cell receptor beta chains follows, all from one sample in a study of CD8 T cells in Susac syndrome. TCRdb ran MiXCR on the immunoSEQ multiplex PCR reads and lists one entry per CDR3 protein. The sample contains 110,000 to 150,000 distinct CDR3 sequences, under 97% of which appear only once. The sequencing sample was made of CD4+ T cells from PBMCs. These receptors were taken from a human donor with Susac syndrome. The CDR3 runs from the conserved cysteine through the conserved F or W. A D gene is named only where the DNA matches it firmly. A row's size may be missing; if present it is once, few, many or a size class.

J gene: TRBJ2-2; CDR3 length: 13; clone size: NA; V gene: TRBV12-3/TRBV12-4; D gene: NA; CDR3 protein: CASSLLGSGELFF; CDR3 DNA: TGTGCCAGCAGTTTATTAGGGAGCGGGGAGCTGTTTTTT
J gene: TRBJ1-4; CDR3 length: 13; clone size: NA; V gene: TRBV12-3/TRBV12-4; D gene: NA; CDR3 protein: CASSFRTIEKLFF; CDR3 DNA: TGTGCCAGCAGTTTTAGGACCATTGAAAAACTGTTTTTT
J gene: TRBJ2-7; CDR3 length: 14; clone size: NA; V gene: TRBV20-1; D gene: NA; CDR3 protein: CSARGIGQGYEQYF; CDR3 DNA: TGCAGTGCTAGGGGGATCGGGCAAGGCTACGAGCAGTACTTC
J gene: TRBJ1-2; CDR3 length: 13; clone size: NA; V gene: TRBV11-2; D gene: NA; CDR3 protein: CASSLDIFYGYTF; CDR3 DNA: TGTGCCAGCAGCCTGGACATTTTCTATGGCTACACCTTC
J gene: TRBJ1-2; CDR3 length: 13; clone size: NA; V gene: TRBV2; D gene: NA; CDR3 protein: CASSETAGSGHTF; CDR3 DNA: TGTGCCAGCAGTGAAACAGCAGGGAGCGGCCACACCTTC
J gene: TRBJ1-2; CDR3 length: 10; clone size: NA; V gene: TRBV25-1; D gene: NA; CDR3 protein: CASSGHGYTF; CDR3 DNA: TGTGCCAGCAGTGGACATGGCTACACCTTC
J gene: TRBJ1-5; CDR3 length: 15; clone size: NA; V gene: TRBV6-6; D gene: NA; CDR3 protein: CASSPQGRINQPQHF; CDR3 DNA: TGTGCCAGCAGTCCCCAGGGCCGGATCAATCAGCCCCAGCATTTT
J gene: TRBJ1-1; CDR3 length: 12; clone size: once; V gene: TRBV29-1; D gene: NA; CDR3 protein: CSAGQQNTEAFF; CDR3 DNA: TGCAGCGCCGGCCAGCAAAACACTGAAGCTTTCTTT
J gene: TRBJ2-7; CDR3 length: 10; clone size: NA; V gene: TRBV9; D gene: NA; CDR3 protein: CASSVPSEYF; CDR3 DNA: TGTGCCAGCAGCGTCCCCTCGGAGTACTTC
J gene: TRBJ1-2; CDR3 length: 15; clone size: NA; V gene: TRBV5-6; D gene: NA; CDR3 protein: CASSEGPPRNYGYTF; CDR3 DNA: TGTGCCAGCAGCGAGGGGCCTCCTCGGAACTATGGCTACACCTTC
J gene: TRBJ2-3; CDR3 length: 13; clone size: NA; V gene: TRBV28; D gene: TRBD2; CDR3 protein: CASSLDHSGREYF; CDR3 DNA: TGTGCCAGCAGTTTGGACCATAGCGGGAGGGAGTATTTT
J gene: TRBJ2-1; CDR3 length: 15; clone size: NA; V gene: TRBV4-1; D gene: TRBD2; CDR3 protein: CASTPIGTRAHEQFF; CDR3 DNA: TGCGCCAGCACCCCTATTGGGACTAGGGCACATGAGCAGTTCTTC
J gene: TRBJ2-7; CDR3 length: 13; clone size: NA; V gene: TRBV3-1; D gene: NA; CDR3 protein: CASSQEISFEQYF; CDR3 DNA: TGTGCCAGCAGCCAAGAGATTTCGTTCGAGCAGTACTTC
J gene: TRBJ2-1; CDR3 length: 14; clone size: NA; V gene: TRBV7-3; D gene: NA; CDR3 protein: CASSLGGRGDEQFF; CDR3 DNA: TGTGCCAGCAGCTTAGGGGGCAGGGGCGATGAGCAGTTCTTC
J gene: TRBJ2-7; CDR3 length: 14; clone size: NA; V gene: TRBV2; D gene: NA; CDR3 protein: CASSEAGRNYEQYF; CDR3 DNA: TGTGCCAGCAGTGAAGCGGGAAGGAACTACGAGCAGTACTTC
J gene: TRBJ2-1; CDR3 length: 14; clone size: NA; V gene: TRBV6-6; D gene: TRBD2; CDR3 protein: CATIGSSGSDEQFF; CDR3 DNA: TGTGCCACCATAGGGTCTAGCGGGAGTGATGAGCAGTTCTTC
J gene: TRBJ2-1; CDR3 length: 15; clone size: NA; V gene: TRBV12-3/TRBV12-4; D gene: TRBD1; CDR3 protein: CAGSRSGTGYNEQFF; CDR3 DNA: TGTGCCGGGAGCCGATCCGGGACAGGGTACAATGAGCAGTTCTTC
J gene: TRBJ1-5; CDR3 length: 17; clone size: NA; V gene: TRBV20-1; D gene: NA; CDR3 protein: CSATRPQLIHSNQPQHF; CDR3 DNA: TGCAGTGCCACCCGACCCCAGTTAATACATAGCAATCAGCCCCAGCATTTT
J gene: TRBJ2-3; CDR3 length: 15; clone size: NA; V gene: TRBV3-1; D gene: NA; CDR3 protein: CASRFGRTEADTQYF; CDR3 DNA: TGTGCCAGCAGATTTGGGCGGACAGAGGCAGATACGCAGTATTTT